A selection of T cell receptor beta chains follows, all from one sample in a study of T cell repertoires in cytomegalovirus infection. Each CDR3 protein is one row after TCRdb ran MiXCR on the reads. The repertoire consists of 70,000 to 75,000 distinct CDR3 sequences, with 3% to 4% occurring once and the leading ten covering less than 25%. Sequences were obtained from PBMCs. The receptor source for this set is a human donor in good health (CMV status not recorded). Some clones in this sample may be carry-over from other donors' samples. CDR3s include the opening cysteine and the closing phenylalanine or tryptophan. Each record gives: CDR3 length, V gene, CDR3 protein.

16 TRBV7-2 CASSYGGSGVGNEQFF
13 TRBV7-2 CASSAYSNQPQHF
15 TRBV12-3/TRBV12-4 CASSLGGQVNTEAFF
16 TRBV28 CASSFLGGRRTDTQYF
15 TRBV4-3 CASSQGNSGGETQYF
13 TRBV6-2/TRBV6-3 CATARDNNQPQHF
15 TRBV7-2 CASSLKTYSNQPQHF
13 TRBV20-1 CSVGTSGRSEQFF
13 TRBV11-2 CASSWDSNQPQHF
13 TRBV7-6 CASSRGQSDTQYF
14 TRBV9 CASSVTQMNSPLHF
14 TRBV28 CASSLGGERNEQFF
13 TRBV7-2 CASSPTGGLGYTF
14 TRBV7-9 CASSLSGNNYEQYF
13 TRBV10-3 CAISRDTEGEQFF
10 TRBV6-2/TRBV6-3 CASRGNEQFF
15 TRBV7-2 CASSPQSRTSGEQFF
14 TRBV7-2 CASSPGQGRSEQYF
18 TRBV7-6 CASSSGAKGVRSNNEQFF
14 TRBV4-3 CASSQGYQHDEQYF
13 TRBV20-1 CSARERSGAHMRF
13 TRBV20-1 CSAPRVTYNEQFF
17 TRBV7-2 CASSSRTGSLGNQPQHF
14 TRBV27 CASRRQALKSPLHF
14 TRBV28 CASSADRAPGELFF